This TCR beta chain was recorded in a study of cytomegalovirus exposure and HLA in healthy donors. Regarding the study as a whole: The only immune exposure information that was available was CMV serostatus.

Vbeta (60) and Jbeta (13) primers were used in the PCR. Only in-frame clones appear in the TCRdb table, and some are missing; sequencing was by immunoSEQ multiplex PCR. The sample has more than 110,000 clones, about three quarters seen once. This clone was recorded a few times. The antigen is not known. Germline V gene sequence: CDR1 MNHNS, CDR2 SASEGT. The CDR3 has 14 residues. Trimming removed 3 bases at V and 3 bases at J, with 11 bases between. This TCR was recovered from a human donor in good health. The chain couples TRBV6-1 to TRBJ1-2, with TRBD1 as a possible D gene (6 bases). The material sequenced was PBMCs. In DNA form, the CDR3 reads TGTGCCAGCAGTGATGGGGGGGCGTACTATGGCTACACCTTC. It codes for CASSDGGAYYGYTF.